This TCR beta chain was identified during a study of cytomegalovirus exposure and HLA in healthy donors. Study information: Unique TCRs numbering about 85 million, obtained from HLA-typed donors, made up an early data release. Findings and caveats of the study: Under in vitro conditions, three CMV-associated chains were confirmed as specific for CMV antigens. In a later analysis, parvovirus B19, influenza, CMV and Epstein-Barr virus appeared linked to several top co-occurrence clusters.

Primers for the PCR totalled 60 Vbeta and 13 Jbeta. The table came from immunoSEQ multiplex PCR; TCRdb's copy has only in-frame clones and leaves some out. The table has around 50,000 clones, 65% to 90% seen once. The CDR3 spans 11 residues. Per the germline V gene, CDR1 is DFQATT and CDR2 is SNEGSKA (reference sequence). With respect to this clone: Its antigen is undetermined.

The genes are TRBV20-1 and TRBJ2-3; TRBD2 aligns across 9 bases. Sequencing used PBMCs. This clonotype was obtained from a man younger than 45 in good health and CMV-seronegative. The CDR3 reads CVSGSPDTQYF. DNA for the CDR3: TGCGTTAGCGGGAGCCCAGATACGCAGTATTTT.